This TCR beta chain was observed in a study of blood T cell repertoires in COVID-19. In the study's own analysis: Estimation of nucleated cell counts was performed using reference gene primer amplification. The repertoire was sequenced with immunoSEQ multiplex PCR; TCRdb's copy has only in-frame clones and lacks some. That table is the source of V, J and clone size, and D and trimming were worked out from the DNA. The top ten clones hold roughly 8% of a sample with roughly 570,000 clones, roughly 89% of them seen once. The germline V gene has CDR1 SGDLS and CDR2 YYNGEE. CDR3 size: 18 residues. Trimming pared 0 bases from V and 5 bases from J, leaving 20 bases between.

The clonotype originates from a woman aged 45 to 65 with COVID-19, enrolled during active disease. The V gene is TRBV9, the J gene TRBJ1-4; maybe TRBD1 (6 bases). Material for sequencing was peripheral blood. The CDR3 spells CASSVGPYPGAENEKLFF. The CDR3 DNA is TGTGCCAGCAGCGTAGGTCCGTATCCAGGGGCAGAGAATGAAAAACTGTTTTTT.